This TCR beta chain was captured in a study of T cells expressing NK-cell markers (dated by TCRdb to 2018 to 2020). Concerning the study at large: TCR beta-chain repertoires were profiled in sorted CD3+CD56+NKG2C+, CD3+CD56+NKG2C- and CD3+CD56-NKG2C+ T-cell subsets from several donors. Among the eight sequenced donors, seven were HCMV-seropositive and one was HCMV-seronegative. Randomly selected healthy volunteers, three men and five women, were used as the eight sequenced donors. The libraries were sequenced on Illumina HiSeq 2000/2500, MiSeq or NextSeq, producing 2 x 150 bp reads.

In the case of this clonotype: Which antigen it targets is not known.

Overall study outcomes, separate from this receptor: Those dominant clonotypes were again the most abundant among CD3+CD56-NKG2C+ cells in a handful of donors, at about 28.3-65%. For more than 5 donors, the dominant CD3+CD56+NKG2C+ clonotypes were among the top 10 CD8+ clonotypes and accounted for 1.0-7.0% of CD8+ T cells. Whether the expanded NKG2C-expressing T cell clones were specific for HCMV antigens was left unclear.

HCMV serostatus was determined by detecting HCMV-specific IgG in serum with a commercial ELISA kit. Ficoll density gradient centrifugation was used to isolate peripheral blood mononuclear cells from blood. Measured from the cysteine to the phenylalanine, the CDR3 is 14 residues long. Nucleotide data are not available. The germline V gene sets CDR1 to KGHDR and CDR2 to SFDVKD. Data came from an Illumina HiSeq 2000. The TCR beta cDNA libraries were made using 5'RACE template switching, a step that added both a universal primer site and unique molecular identifiers. cDNA synthesis was primed from the TCR beta constant segment and was followed by two successive PCR amplification steps. The authors' pipeline ran thus. MIGEC was used to demultiplex reads and group the reads by UMI, and MiTCR was used to assemble and quantify clonotypes. To exclude erroneous sequences, any TCR cDNA sequence not supported by at least two reads was discarded. The tcR package was used for downstream repertoire analysis, and clonotypes were matched between fractions using CDR3 nucleotide sequence together with V segment. VDJmatch was used to annotate antigen specificity against VDJdb, with one amino acid substitution allowed in CDR3. With the reads reprocessed by TCRdb, a single entry stands for each CDR3 protein sequence and no DNA is reported. These V and J calls rely on TCRdb rather than the paper's analysis. The sample table includes some 460,000 distinct CDR3 sequences. The ten largest clones add up to more than 1.4% of the sample.

This sequence uses TRBV24-1 and TRBJ2-2; as DNA is missing, the TRBD1 call by TCRdb cannot be tested. Source material: blood T cells: a sorted CD56 or NKG2C T cell subset, CD4+ or CD8+ T cells, or bulk PBMC T cells (not recorded which). The origin of this receptor is a woman between 45 and 60 years old in good health. Donor details come from another sample of the same person, matched by shared clones. CDR3 reads: CATSGSTGFGELFF.